Shown below are 6 T cell receptor beta chains from a single sample sequenced in a study of shared clonotypes between healthy human individuals. The assay was immunoSEQ multiplex PCR, and TCRdb's table has in-frame clones only and misses some. Of about 1.5 million clones in the sample, around 98% are singletons; the top ten hold about 0.4%. Sequencing was performed on naive CD4+ T cells sorted from blood. The subset here: CD45RA+ positively selected. The receptors were gathered from a man aged 25 to 40 in good health.

The J gene is TRBJ2-7, the V gene TRBV5-1, with D possibly being TRBD2 (5 bases). This CDR3 has 12 amino acids. Per germline, CDR1 SGHRS and CDR2 YFSETQ. V was cut by 0 bases and J by 10 bases, with 11 bases left in between. This CDR3 reads CASSLESDYQYF. The CDR3 nucleotides are TGCGCCAGCAGCTTGGAGTCTGACTACCAGTACTTC.

This sequence joins TRBV4-1 and TRBJ2-2; D unresolved. CDR1 MGHRA and CDR2 YSYEKL come from the germline V gene. The CDR3 has 13 residues. With 4 bases removed from V and 4 bases from J, the gap between germline ends came to 7 bases. The DNA for the CDR3 is TGCGCCAGCAGCCTTGAACCCACCGGGGAGCTGTTTTTT. This translates into CASSLEPTGELFF.

CDR3 DNA sequence: TGTGCCAGCACCGTGCGGACAGGGGCTTACGAGCAGTACTTC. Translated: CASTVRTGAYEQYF. This chain uses TRBV28 with TRBJ2-7; 9 bases fit TRBD1. Germline V CDR1 and CDR2: MDHEN, SYDVKM. CDR3 length equals 14 residues. V trimming: 7 bases; J trimming: 4 bases; junction bases outside the gene matches: 8. Supplemented by reference TRBV28 and TRBJ2-7, the full variable domain reads DVKVTQSSRYLVKRTGEKVFLECVQDMDHENMFWYRQDPGLGLRLIYFSYDVKMKEKGDIPEGYSVSREKKERFSLILESASTNQTSMYLCASTVRTGAYEQYFGPGTRLTVT.

V usage is TRBV7-3 and J usage is TRBJ2-5; no definite D call. Trimming left V 4 bases short and J 2 bases short, with 14 bases between. Germline V gene sequence: CDR1 SGHTA, CDR2 FQGTGA. This CDR3 spans 15 amino acids. The CDR3 spells CASSSRPSSQETQYF. For the CDR3, the DNA is TGTGCCAGCAGCTCCAGACCGAGCAGTCAAGAGACCCAGTACTTC.

V is TRBV27 and J is TRBJ2-7; D perhaps matches TRBD1 (6 bases). The CDR3 contains 18 residues. In germline, CDR1 is MNHEY, CDR2 SMNVEV (reference sequence). The ends were cut back, 6 bases at V and 5 bases at J, with 29 bases in the middle. As DNA, the CDR3 is TGTGCCAGCAGACTCAAATCTCCTACAGGGCCACCCAGGCACGAGCAGTACTTC. Protein sequence: CASRLKSPTGPPRHEQYF.

The chain joins TRBV6-1 to TRBJ1-5; D might be TRBD1 (5 bases). Trimming stripped 1 base from V and 2 bases from J, with 9 bases between. CDR3 length: 15 residues. CDR1 and CDR2 (germline): MNHNS, SASEGT. Here the CDR3 reads CASSEVRARNQPQHF. The CDR3 nucleotides read TGTGCCAGCAGTGAAGTCAGGGCCCGCAATCAGCCCCAGCATTTT.